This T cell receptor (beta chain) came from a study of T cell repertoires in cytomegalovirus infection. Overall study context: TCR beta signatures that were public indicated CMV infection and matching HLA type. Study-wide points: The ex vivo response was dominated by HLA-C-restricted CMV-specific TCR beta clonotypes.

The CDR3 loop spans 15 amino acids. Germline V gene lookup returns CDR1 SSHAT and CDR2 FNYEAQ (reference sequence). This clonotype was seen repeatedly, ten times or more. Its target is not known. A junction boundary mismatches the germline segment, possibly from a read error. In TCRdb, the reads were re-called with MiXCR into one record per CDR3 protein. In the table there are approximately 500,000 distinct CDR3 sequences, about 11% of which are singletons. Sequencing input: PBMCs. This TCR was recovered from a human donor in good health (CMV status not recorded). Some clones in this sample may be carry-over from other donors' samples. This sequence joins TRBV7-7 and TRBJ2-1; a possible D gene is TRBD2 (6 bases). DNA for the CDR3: TGTGCTAGCAGCCCCCTGACGGGGGATTACAATGAGCAGTTCTTC. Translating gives CASSPLTGDYNEQFF.